This is a list of T cell receptor beta chains from one sample in a study of CD8+CD57+ T cells in acquired aplastic anemia. TCRdb reprocessed the reads via MiXCR and lists one record per CDR3 protein. The data show a few hundred thousand distinct CDR3 sequences, about half seen once. Sequencing input: sorted CD4+, CD8+, or CD8+CD57+ T cells (not recorded which) from PBMCs. Receptor source: a human donor with aplastic anemia. Each CDR3 is given with its conserved first and last residue. Each record gives: D gene, CDR3 length, V gene, clone size, J gene, CDR3 DNA, CDR3 protein. A D gene is named only where the DNA matches it firmly. A clone size is listed for some rows: how often the clone was seen (once, few, many), or a class if it is expanded.

D gene: TRBD1; CDR3 length: 14; V gene: TRBV7-9; clone size: -; J gene: TRBJ1-4; CDR3 DNA: TGTGCCAGCAGCCTCAGGACAGGGGGCGAAAAACTGTTTTTT; CDR3 protein: CASSLRTGGEKLFF
D gene: TRBD1; CDR3 length: 12; V gene: TRBV3-1; clone size: many; J gene: TRBJ2-7; CDR3 DNA: TGTGCCAGCAGCCTGGACAGGGGCGAGCAGTACTTC; CDR3 protein: CASSLDRGEQYF
D gene: -; CDR3 length: 11; V gene: TRBV6-1; clone size: -; J gene: TRBJ2-7; CDR3 DNA: TGTGCCAGCAGGACCGGGGTCGAGCAGTACTTC; CDR3 protein: CASRTGVEQYF
D gene: -; CDR3 length: 13; V gene: TRBV30; clone size: -; J gene: TRBJ1-1; CDR3 DNA: TGTGCCTGGAGCGTTCGGGAGGCAGGGGAAGCTTTCTTT; CDR3 protein: CAWSVREAGEAFF
D gene: -; CDR3 length: 15; V gene: TRBV5-1; clone size: few; J gene: TRBJ1-2; CDR3 DNA: TGCGCCAGCAGCTTGGGGTGGGAGAAAAACTATGGCTACACCTTC; CDR3 protein: CASSLGWEKNYGYTF
D gene: TRBD1; CDR3 length: 15; V gene: TRBV7-9; clone size: -; J gene: TRBJ2-5; CDR3 DNA: TGTGCCAGCAGCCCCCCCGGGACAGGGACGGAGACCCAGTACTTC; CDR3 protein: CASSPPGTGTETQYF
D gene: TRBD1; CDR3 length: 15; V gene: TRBV2; clone size: -; J gene: TRBJ1-2; CDR3 DNA: TGTGCCAGCAGCTCCCCGGGACAGGGCAAAGGAGGCTACACCTTC; CDR3 protein: CASSSPGQGKGGYTF
D gene: -; CDR3 length: 17; V gene: TRBV11-3; clone size: -; J gene: TRBJ2-1; CDR3 DNA: TGTGCCAGCAGTTCGCCCTCAGGGGGGCGGGGGTACAATGAGCAGTTCTTC; CDR3 protein: CASSSPSGGRGYNEQFF
D gene: -; CDR3 length: 15; V gene: TRBV9; clone size: few; J gene: TRBJ2-3; CDR3 DNA: TGTGCCAGCAGCGTAGTCGGCCAGTTGGAAGATGCGCAGTATTTT; CDR3 protein: CASSVVGQLEDAQYF
D gene: TRBD2; CDR3 length: 17; V gene: TRBV6-5; clone size: -; J gene: TRBJ2-7; CDR3 DNA: TGTGCCAGCAGCCCACGAACTAGCGGGGGGTTCTCCTACGAGCAGTACTTC; CDR3 protein: CASSPRTSGGFSYEQYF
D gene: TRBD1; CDR3 length: 13; V gene: TRBV6-9; clone size: -; J gene: TRBJ2-7; CDR3 DNA: TGTGCCAGTAGAATGGGACAGGGAGCCGAGCAGTACTTC; CDR3 protein: CASRMGQGAEQYF
D gene: -; CDR3 length: 13; V gene: TRBV7-9; clone size: many; J gene: TRBJ1-1; CDR3 DNA: TGTGCCAGCAGCAAGGGACACGGGAATGAAGCTTTCTTT; CDR3 protein: CASSKGHGNEAFF
D gene: -; CDR3 length: 11; V gene: TRBV24-1; clone size: few; J gene: TRBJ2-7; CDR3 DNA: TGTGCCACCAGGTCGGGCTACGAGCAGTACTTC; CDR3 protein: CATRSGYEQYF
D gene: TRBD2; CDR3 length: 14; V gene: TRBV12-3/TRBV12-4; clone size: few; J gene: TRBJ2-3; CDR3 DNA: TGTGCCAGCAGTTTACGCGGGGGGACGGATACGCAGTATTTT; CDR3 protein: CASSLRGGTDTQYF
D gene: -; CDR3 length: 15; V gene: TRBV20-1; clone size: -; J gene: TRBJ2-1; CDR3 DNA: TGCAGTGCTAGTAAAGGGACGCTCACCTACAATGAGCAGTTCTTC; CDR3 protein: CSASKGTLTYNEQFF
D gene: TRBD1; CDR3 length: 14; V gene: TRBV24-1; clone size: many; J gene: TRBJ2-3; CDR3 DNA: TGTGCCACCAGTCAGACAGGGACCACAGATACGCAGTATTTT; CDR3 protein: CATSQTGTTDTQYF
D gene: TRBD2; CDR3 length: 16; V gene: TRBV9; clone size: many; J gene: TRBJ2-5; CDR3 DNA: TGTGCCAGCAGCGGCCAACTAGCGGGGGGCCAAGAGACCCAGTACTTC; CDR3 protein: CASSGQLAGGQETQYF
D gene: -; CDR3 length: 13; V gene: TRBV12-3/TRBV12-4; clone size: -; J gene: TRBJ2-7; CDR3 DNA: TGTGCCAGCAGTTTAGCGACTGCCTACGAGCAGTACTTC; CDR3 protein: CASSLATAYEQYF
D gene: -; CDR3 length: 17; V gene: TRBV6-1; clone size: -; J gene: TRBJ1-5; CDR3 DNA: TGTGCCAGCATGGACCTCCCGAACAGGGTCCCCAATCAGCCCCAGCATTTT; CDR3 protein: CASMDLPNRVPNQPQHF
D gene: -; CDR3 length: 16; V gene: TRBV14; clone size: -; J gene: TRBJ2-2; CDR3 DNA: TGTGCCAGCAGCCCAAGCATGGCCGGAAACACCGGGGAGCTGTTTTTT; CDR3 protein: CASSPSMAGNTGELFF
D gene: TRBD2; CDR3 length: 16; V gene: TRBV20-1; clone size: many; J gene: TRBJ2-5; CDR3 DNA: TGCAGTGCTACCCCTATAGCGGGGGCCCACCAAGAGACCCAGTACTTC; CDR3 protein: CSATPIAGAHQETQYF
D gene: TRBD2; CDR3 length: 20; V gene: TRBV11-1; clone size: -; J gene: TRBJ2-3; CDR3 DNA: TGTGCCAGCGCCGGGGGCCTAGCGGGAGTCAGCCACTGGGGAACAGATACGCAGTATTTT; CDR3 protein: CASAGGLAGVSHWGTDTQYF
D gene: -; CDR3 length: 12; V gene: TRBV20-1; clone size: many; J gene: TRBJ2-7; CDR3 DNA: TGCAGTGTATCCCAGGAGCCAGCTCGGCAGTACTTC; CDR3 protein: CSVSQEPARQYF
D gene: -; CDR3 length: 13; V gene: TRBV9; clone size: -; J gene: TRBJ2-5; CDR3 DNA: TGTGCCAGCAGCGTCTCGACGATGGAGACCCAGTACTTC; CDR3 protein: CASSVSTMETQYF
D gene: -; CDR3 length: 15; V gene: TRBV7-7; clone size: -; J gene: TRBJ1-6; CDR3 DNA: TGTGCCAGCAGCTACATAAGCGGTGGCAATTCACCCCTCCACTTT; CDR3 protein: CASSYISGGNSPLHF
D gene: -; CDR3 length: 12; V gene: TRBV6-1; clone size: many; J gene: TRBJ2-7; CDR3 DNA: TGTGCCAGCAGGGTCAGGATCTACGAGCAGTACTTC; CDR3 protein: CASRVRIYEQYF
D gene: TRBD1; CDR3 length: 13; V gene: TRBV2; clone size: -; J gene: TRBJ2-7; CDR3 DNA: TGTGCCAGCAGTCGAGGGGGCGCGGGCGAGCAGTACTTC; CDR3 protein: CASSRGGAGEQYF
D gene: TRBD2; CDR3 length: 15; V gene: TRBV24-1; clone size: many; J gene: TRBJ2-2; CDR3 DNA: TGTGCCACCAGTGATTTGCGGGGGGAGGCCGGGGAGCTGTTTTTT; CDR3 protein: CATSDLRGEAGELFF
D gene: -; CDR3 length: 15; V gene: TRBV6-5; clone size: -; J gene: TRBJ1-1; CDR3 DNA: TGTGCCAGCAGTTACGGGGCGGACATGAACACTGAAGCTTTCTTT; CDR3 protein: CASSYGADMNTEAFF